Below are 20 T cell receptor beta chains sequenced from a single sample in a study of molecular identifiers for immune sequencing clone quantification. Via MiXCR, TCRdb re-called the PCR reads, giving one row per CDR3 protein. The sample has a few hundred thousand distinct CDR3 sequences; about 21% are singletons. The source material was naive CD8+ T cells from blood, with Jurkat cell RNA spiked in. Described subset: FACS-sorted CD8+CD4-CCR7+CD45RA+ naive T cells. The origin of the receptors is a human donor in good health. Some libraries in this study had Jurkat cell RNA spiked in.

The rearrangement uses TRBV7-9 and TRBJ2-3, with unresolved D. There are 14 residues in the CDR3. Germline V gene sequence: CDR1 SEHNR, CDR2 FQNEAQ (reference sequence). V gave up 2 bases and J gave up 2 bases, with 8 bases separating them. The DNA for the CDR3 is TGTGCCAGCAGCTTACCGCAGTCCACAGATACGCAGTATTTT. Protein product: CASSLPQSTDTQYF.

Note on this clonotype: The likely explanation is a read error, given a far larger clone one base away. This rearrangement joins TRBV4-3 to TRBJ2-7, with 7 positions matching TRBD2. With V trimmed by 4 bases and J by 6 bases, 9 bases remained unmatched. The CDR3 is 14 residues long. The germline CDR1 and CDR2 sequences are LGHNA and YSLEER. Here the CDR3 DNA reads TGCGCCAGCAGCCCCGGGGCGGGAGACTGCGAGCAGTACTTC. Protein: CASSPGAGDCEQYF.

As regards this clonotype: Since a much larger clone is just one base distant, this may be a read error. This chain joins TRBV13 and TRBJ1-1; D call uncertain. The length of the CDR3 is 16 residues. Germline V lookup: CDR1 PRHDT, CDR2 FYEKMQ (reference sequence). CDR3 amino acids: CASSPTLSSLNTDAFF. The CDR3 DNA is TGTGCCAGCAGCCCGACCCTAAGCAGTCTGAACACTGACGCTTTCTTT.

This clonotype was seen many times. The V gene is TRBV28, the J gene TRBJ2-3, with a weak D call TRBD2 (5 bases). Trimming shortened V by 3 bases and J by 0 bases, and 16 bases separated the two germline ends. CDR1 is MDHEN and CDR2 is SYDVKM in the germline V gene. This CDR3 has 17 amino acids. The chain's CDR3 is CASSLITLEDSTDTQYF. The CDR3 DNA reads TGTGCCAGCAGTTTGATTACACTAGAGGATAGCACAGATACGCAGTATTTT.

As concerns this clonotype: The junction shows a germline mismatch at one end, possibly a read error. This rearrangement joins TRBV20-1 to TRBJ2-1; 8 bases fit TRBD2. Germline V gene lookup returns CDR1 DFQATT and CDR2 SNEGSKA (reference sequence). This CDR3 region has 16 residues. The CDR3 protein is CSARGPSGGPYDEQFF. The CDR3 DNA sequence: TGCAGTGCTAGAGGACCGAGCGGGGGACCCTACGATGAGCAGTTCTTC.

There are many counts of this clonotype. The CDR3 DNA sequence: TGTGCCAGCAGCGTAGTTCCCGACAATGAGCAGTTCTTC. It yields the protein CASSVVPDNEQFF. The chain has TRBV9 and TRBJ2-1; D is uncertain. The CDR3 runs 13 residues. V gave up 0 bases and J gave up 5 bases, with 6 bases separating them. The V gene's germline CDR1 is SGDLS and CDR2 YYNGEE.

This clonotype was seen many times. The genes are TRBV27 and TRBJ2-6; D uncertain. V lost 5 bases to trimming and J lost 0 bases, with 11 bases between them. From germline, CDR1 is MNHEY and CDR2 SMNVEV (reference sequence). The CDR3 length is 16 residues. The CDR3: CASSPLESSGANVLTF. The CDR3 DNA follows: TGTGCCAGCAGTCCTCTTGAGAGCTCTGGGGCCAACGTCCTGACTTTC.

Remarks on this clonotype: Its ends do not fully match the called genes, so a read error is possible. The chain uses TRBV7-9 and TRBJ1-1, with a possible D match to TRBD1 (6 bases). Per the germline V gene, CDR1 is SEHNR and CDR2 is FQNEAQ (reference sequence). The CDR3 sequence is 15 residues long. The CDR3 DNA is TGTGCCAGCACCTCGATAGGGGGAGAGAACACTGAAGCTCTCTTT. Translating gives CASTSIGGENTEALF.

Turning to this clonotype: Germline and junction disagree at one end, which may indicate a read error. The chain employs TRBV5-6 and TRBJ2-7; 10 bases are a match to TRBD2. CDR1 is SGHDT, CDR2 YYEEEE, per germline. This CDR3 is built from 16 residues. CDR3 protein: CAGSLGLAGVGREQYF. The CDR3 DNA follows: TGTGCCGGCAGCTTGGGCCTAGCGGGAGTTGGACGCGAGCAGTACTTC.

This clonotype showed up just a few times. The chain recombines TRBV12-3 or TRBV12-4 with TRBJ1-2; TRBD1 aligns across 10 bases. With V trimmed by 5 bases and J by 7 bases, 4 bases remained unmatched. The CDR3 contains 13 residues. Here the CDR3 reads CASSDGTGVGYTF. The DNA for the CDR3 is TGTGCCAGCAGTGACGGGACAGGGGTTGGCTACACCTTC.

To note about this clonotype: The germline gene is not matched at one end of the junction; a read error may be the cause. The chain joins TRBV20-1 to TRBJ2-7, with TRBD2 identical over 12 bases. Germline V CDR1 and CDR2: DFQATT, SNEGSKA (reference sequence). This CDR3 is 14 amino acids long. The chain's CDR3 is CSANRLAGEYEQHF. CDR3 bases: TGCAGTGCAAACCGACTAGCGGGGGAATACGAGCAGCACTTC.

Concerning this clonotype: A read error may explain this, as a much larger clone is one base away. CDR3 loop: CASSLEAGSSYNERFF. The DNA of the CDR3 is TGTGCCAGCAGCTTAGAGGCGGGCAGCTCCTACAATGAGCGGTTCTTC. The V call is TRBV7-2, the J call TRBJ2-1, with D perhaps matching TRBD2 (5 bases). The germline V gene has CDR1 SGHTA and CDR2 FQGNSA. The CDR3 covers 16 residues.

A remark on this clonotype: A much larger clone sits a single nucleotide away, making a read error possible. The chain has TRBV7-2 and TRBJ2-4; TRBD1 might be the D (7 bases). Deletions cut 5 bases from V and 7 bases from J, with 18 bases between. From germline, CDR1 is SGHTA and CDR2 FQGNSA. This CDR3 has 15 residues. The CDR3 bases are TGTGCCAGCAGCCCGGCAGGGGGGCGATGGAACATTCAGTACTTC. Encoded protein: CASSPAGGRWNIQYF.

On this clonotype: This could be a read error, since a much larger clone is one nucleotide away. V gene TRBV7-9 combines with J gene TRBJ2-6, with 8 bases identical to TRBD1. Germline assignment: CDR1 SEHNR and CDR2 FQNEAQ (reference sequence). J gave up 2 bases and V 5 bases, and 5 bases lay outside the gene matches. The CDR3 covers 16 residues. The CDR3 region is CASSPQGAPGANVLTF. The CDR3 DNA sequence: TGTGCCAGCAGCCCTCAGGGGGCCCCTGGGGCCAACGTCCTGACTTTC. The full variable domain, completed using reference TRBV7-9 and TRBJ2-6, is DTGVSQNPRHKITKRGQNVTFRCDPISEHNRLYWYRQTLGQGPEFLTYFQNEAQLEKSRLLSDRFSAERPKGSFSTLEIQRTEQGDSAMYLCASSPQGAPGANVLTFGAGSRLTVL.

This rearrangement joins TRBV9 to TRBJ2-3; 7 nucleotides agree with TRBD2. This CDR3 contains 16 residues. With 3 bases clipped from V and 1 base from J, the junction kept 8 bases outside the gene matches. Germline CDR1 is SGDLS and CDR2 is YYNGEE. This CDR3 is CASSEPRAGGTDTQYF. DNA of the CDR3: TGTGCCAGCAGCGAGCCCCGGGCGGGAGGCACAGATACGCAGTATTTT.

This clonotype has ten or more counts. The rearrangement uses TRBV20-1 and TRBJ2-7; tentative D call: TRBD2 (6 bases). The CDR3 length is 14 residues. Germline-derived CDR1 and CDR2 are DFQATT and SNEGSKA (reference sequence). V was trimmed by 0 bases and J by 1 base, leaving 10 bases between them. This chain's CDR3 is CSARDQEGSYEQYF. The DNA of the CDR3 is TGCAGTGCTAGAGATCAGGAGGGTTCCTACGAGCAGTACTTC.

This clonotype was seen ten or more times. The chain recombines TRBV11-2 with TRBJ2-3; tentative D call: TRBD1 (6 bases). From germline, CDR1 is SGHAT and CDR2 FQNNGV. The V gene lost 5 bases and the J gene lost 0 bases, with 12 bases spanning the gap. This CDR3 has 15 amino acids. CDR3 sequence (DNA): TGTGCCAGCAGCCTAGGGGGATTTAGCACAGATACGCAGTATTTT. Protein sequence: CASSLGGFSTDTQYF.

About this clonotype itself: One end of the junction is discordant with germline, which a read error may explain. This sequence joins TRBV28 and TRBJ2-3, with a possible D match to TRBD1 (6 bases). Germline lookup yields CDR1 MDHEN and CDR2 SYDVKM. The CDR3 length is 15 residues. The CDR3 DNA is TGTGCCAGCAGTTTGGGGACAAGATTCACAGATGCGCAGTATTTT. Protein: CASSLGTRFTDAQYF.

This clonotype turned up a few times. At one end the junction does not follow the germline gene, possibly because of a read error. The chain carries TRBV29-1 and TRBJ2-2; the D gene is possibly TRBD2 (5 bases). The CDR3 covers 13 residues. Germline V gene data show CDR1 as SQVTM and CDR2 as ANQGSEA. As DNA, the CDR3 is TGCAGCGTATGGACGGTGAACACCGGGGAGCCGTTTTTT. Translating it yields CSVWTVNTGEPFF.

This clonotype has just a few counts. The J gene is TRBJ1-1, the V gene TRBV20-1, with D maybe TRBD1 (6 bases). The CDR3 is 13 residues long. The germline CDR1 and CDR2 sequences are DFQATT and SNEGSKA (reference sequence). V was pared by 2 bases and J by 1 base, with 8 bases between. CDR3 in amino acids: CSARSDRNTEAFF. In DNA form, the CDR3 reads TGCAGTGCTAGATCGGACAGGAACACTGAAGCTTTCTTT.